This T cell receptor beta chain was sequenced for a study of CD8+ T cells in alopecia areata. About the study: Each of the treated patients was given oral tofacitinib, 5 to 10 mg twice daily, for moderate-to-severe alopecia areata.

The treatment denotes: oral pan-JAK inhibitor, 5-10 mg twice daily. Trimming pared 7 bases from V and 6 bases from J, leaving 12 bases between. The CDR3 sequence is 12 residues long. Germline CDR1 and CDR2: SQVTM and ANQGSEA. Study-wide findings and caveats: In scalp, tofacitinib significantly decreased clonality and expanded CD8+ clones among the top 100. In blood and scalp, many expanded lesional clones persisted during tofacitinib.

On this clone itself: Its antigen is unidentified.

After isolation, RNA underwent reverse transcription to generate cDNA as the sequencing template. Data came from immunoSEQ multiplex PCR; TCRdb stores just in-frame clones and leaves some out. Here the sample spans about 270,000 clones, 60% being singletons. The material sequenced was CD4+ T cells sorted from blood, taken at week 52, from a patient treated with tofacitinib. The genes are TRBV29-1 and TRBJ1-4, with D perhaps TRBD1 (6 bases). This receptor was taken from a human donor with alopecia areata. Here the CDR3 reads CSGVSGDEKLFF. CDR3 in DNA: TGCAGCGGCGTCTCAGGGGATGAAAAACTGTTTTTT.